The clone carrying this T cell receptor (beta chain) was seen many times. The germline gives CDR1 SGHVS, CDR2 FQNEAQ. The CDR3 is 15 amino acids. Trimming removed 5 bases from V and 3 bases from J, with 16 bases in between. This specimen comes from a study of neurological immune-mediated disorders. TCRdb re-called the 5' RACE reads through MiXCR, storing one row per CDR3 protein. The profile shows 17,000 or so distinct CDR3 sequences, about 2.6% of them singletons. The sequenced sample was PBMCs. The rearrangement uses TRBV7-8 and TRBJ1-1; no firm D call. This TCR came from a young woman with multiple sclerosis. The CDR3 loop reads CASSRASVVDTEAFF. Here the CDR3 DNA reads TGTGCCAGCAGCCGCGCTAGTGTAGTCGACACTGAAGCTTTCTTT.